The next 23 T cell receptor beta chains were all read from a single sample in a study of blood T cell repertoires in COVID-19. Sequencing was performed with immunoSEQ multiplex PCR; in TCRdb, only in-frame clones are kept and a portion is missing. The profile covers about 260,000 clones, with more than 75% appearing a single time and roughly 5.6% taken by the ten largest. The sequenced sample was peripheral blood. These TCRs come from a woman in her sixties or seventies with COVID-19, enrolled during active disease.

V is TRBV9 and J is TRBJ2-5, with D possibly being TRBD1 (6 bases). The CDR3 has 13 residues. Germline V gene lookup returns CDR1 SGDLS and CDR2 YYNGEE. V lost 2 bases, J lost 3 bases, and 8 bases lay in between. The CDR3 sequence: CASSVTGKETQYF. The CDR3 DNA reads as TGTGCCAGCAGCGTCACAGGGAAAGAGACCCAGTACTTC.

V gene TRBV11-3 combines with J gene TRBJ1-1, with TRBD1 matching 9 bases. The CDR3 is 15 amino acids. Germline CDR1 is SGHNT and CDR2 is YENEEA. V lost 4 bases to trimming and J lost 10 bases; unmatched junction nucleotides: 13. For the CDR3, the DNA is TGTGCCAGCAGCTCACCGGGACAGGGAGATCGGGGAGCTTTCTTT. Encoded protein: CASSSPGQGDRGAFF.

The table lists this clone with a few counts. The CDR3: CARSPLGGLNTEAFF. The CDR3 DNA reads as TGTGCCAGAAGCCCCTTAGGCGGGCTGAACACTGAAGCTTTCTTT. This sequence joins TRBV5-3 and TRBJ1-1; no firm D call. TRBV5-3 is known as an ORF, though its function is uncertain. The CDR3 is 15 residues long. With 4 bases removed from V and 0 bases from J, the gap between germline ends came to 13 bases.

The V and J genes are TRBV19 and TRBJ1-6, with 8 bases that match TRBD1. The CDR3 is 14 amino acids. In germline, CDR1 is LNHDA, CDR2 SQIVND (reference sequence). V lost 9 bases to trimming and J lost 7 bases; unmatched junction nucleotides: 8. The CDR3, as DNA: TGTGCCAGCCACCAGACAGGGGTCAATTCACCCCTCCACTTT. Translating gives CASHQTGVNSPLHF.

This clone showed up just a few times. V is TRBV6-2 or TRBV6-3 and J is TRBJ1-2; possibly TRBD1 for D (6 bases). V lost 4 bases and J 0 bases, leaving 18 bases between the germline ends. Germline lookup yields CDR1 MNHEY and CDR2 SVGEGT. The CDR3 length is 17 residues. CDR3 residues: CASSFSVRDNSNYGYTF. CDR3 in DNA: TGTGCCAGCAGTTTTTCGGTCCGGGACAACTCTAACTATGGCTACACCTTC.

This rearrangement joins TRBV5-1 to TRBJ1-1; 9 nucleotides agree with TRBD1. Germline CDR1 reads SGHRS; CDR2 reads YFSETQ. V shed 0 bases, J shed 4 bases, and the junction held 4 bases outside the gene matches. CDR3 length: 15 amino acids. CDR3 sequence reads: CASSLETGGVTEAFF. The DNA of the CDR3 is TGCGCCAGCAGCTTGGAGACAGGGGGGGTCACTGAAGCTTTCTTT. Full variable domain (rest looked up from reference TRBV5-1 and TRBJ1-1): KAGVTQTPRYLIKTRGQQVTLSCSPISGHRSVSWYQQTPGQGLQFLFEYFSETQRNKGNFPGRFSGRQFSNSRSEMNVSTLELGDSALYLCASSLETGGVTEAFFGQGTRLTVV.

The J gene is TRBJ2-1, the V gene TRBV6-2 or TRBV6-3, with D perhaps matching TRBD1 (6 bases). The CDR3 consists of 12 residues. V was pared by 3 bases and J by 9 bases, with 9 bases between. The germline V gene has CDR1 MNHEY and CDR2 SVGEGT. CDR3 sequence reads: CASSYLGGEQFF. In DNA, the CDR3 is TGTGCCAGCAGTTATCTAGGGGGTGAGCAGTTCTTC.

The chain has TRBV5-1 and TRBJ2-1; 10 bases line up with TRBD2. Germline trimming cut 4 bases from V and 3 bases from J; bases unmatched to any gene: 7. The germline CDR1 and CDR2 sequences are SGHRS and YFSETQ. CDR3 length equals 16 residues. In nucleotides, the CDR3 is TGCGCCAGCAGCCCGGGTGGACTAGCGGTCTACAATGAGCAGTTCTTC. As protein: CASSPGGLAVYNEQFF.

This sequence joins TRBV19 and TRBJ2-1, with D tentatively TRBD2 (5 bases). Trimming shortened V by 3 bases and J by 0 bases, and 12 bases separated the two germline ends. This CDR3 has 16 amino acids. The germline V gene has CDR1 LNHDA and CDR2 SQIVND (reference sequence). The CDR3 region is CASSIRGQSSYNEQFF. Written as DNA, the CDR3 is TGTGCCAGTAGTATCCGAGGGCAGAGCTCCTACAATGAGCAGTTCTTC.

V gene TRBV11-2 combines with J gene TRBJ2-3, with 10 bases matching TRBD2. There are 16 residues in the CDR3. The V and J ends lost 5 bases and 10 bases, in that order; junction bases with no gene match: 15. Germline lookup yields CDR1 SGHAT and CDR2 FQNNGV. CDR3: CASSIGLAGVTPPQYF. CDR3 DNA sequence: TGTGCCAGCAGCATAGGGCTAGCGGGAGTGACCCCTCCGCAGTATTTT.

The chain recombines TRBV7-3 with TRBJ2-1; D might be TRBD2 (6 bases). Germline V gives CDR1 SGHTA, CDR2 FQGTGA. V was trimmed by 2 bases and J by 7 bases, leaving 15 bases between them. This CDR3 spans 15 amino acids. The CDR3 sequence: CASSLARLANNEQFF. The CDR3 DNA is TGTGCCAGCAGCTTAGCGAGGCTAGCGAATAATGAGCAGTTCTTC.

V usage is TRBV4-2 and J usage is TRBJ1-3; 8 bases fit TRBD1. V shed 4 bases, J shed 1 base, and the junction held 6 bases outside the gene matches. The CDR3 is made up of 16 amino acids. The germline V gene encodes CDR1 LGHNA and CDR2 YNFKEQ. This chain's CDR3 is CASSLRTGSSGNTIYF. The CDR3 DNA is TGTGCCAGCAGCCTCCGGACAGGGTCGTCTGGAAACACCATATATTTT.

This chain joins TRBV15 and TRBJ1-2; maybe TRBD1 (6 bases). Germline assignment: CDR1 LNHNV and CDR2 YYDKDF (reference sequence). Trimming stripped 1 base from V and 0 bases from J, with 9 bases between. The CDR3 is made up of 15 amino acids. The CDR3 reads CATSRGGTSNYGYTF. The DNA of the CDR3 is TGTGCCACCAGCAGAGGGGGGACATCTAACTATGGCTACACCTTC.

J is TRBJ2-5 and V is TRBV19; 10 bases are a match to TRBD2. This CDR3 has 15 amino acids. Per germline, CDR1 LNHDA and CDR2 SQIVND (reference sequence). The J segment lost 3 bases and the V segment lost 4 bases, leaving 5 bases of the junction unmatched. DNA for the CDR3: TGTGCCAGTAGTAAAGGGCTAGCGGGAGAAGAGACCCAGTACTTC. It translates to CASSKGLAGEETQYF. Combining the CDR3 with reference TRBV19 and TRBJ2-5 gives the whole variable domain DGGITQSPKYLFRKEGQNVTLSCEQNLNHDAMYWYRQDPGQGLRLIYYSQIVNDFQKGDIAEGYSVSREKKESFPLTVTSAQKNPTAFYLCASSKGLAGEETQYFGPGTRLLVL.

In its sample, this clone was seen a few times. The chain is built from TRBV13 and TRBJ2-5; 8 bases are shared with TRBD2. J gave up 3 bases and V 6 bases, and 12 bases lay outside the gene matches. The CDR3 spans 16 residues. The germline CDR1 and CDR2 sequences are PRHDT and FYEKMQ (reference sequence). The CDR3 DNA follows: TGTGCCAGCAGTAAGAGAGCGGGAGTTAAGGAAGAGACCCAGTACTTC. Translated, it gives CASSKRAGVKEETQYF.

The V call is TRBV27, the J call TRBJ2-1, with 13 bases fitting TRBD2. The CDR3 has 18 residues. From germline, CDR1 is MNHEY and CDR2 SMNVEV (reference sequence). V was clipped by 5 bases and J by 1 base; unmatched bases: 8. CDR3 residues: CASSPWTSGSGSYNEQFF. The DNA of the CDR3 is TGTGCCAGCAGTCCCTGGACTAGCGGGAGTGGGTCCTACAATGAGCAGTTCTTC.

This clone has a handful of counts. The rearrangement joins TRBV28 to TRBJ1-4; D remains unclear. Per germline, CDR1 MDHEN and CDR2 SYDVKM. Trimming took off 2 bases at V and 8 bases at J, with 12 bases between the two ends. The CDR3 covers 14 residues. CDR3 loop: CASSLGNPGEKLFF. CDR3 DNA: TGTGCCAGCAGTTTAGGCAATCCGGGGGAAAAACTGTTTTTT.

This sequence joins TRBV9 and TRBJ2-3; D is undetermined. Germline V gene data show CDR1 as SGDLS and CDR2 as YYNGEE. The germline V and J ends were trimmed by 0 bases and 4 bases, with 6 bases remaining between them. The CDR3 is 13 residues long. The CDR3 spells CASSVGSADTQYF. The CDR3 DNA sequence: TGTGCCAGCAGCGTAGGTAGTGCAGATACGCAGTATTTT.

DNA for the CDR3: TGTGCCAGTAGTATACGTTTCGACACCCGGACTAGCGGGAGGGCTGCAGATACGCAGTATTTT. This translates into CASSIRFDTRTSGRAADTQYF. The chain couples TRBV19 to TRBJ2-3, with TRBD2 identical over 15 bases. The CDR3 totals 21 residues. CDR1 is LNHDA and CDR2 is SQIVND in the germline V gene (reference sequence). Germline trimming cut 2 bases from V and 4 bases from J; bases unmatched to any gene: 16.

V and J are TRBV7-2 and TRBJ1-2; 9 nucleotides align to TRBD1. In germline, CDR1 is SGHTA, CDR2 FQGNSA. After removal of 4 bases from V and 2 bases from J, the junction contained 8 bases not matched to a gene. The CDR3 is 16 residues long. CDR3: CASSSYWDRANYGYTF. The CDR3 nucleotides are TGTGCCAGCAGCTCCTATTGGGACAGGGCCAACTATGGCTACACCTTC.

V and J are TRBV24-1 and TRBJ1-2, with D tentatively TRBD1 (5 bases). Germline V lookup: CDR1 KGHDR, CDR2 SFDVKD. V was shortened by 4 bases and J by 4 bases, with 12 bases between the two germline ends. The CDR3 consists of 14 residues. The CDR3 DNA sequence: TGTGCCACCAGTGAGGGCGGGGGAACCTATGGCTACACCTTC. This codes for CATSEGGGTYGYTF.

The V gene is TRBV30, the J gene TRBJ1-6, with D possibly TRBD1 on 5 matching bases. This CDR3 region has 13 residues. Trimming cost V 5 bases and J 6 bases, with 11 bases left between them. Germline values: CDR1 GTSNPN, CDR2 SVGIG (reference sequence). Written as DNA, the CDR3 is TGTGCCTGGGCCGGGGGTTCTAATTCACCCCTCCACTTT. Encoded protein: CAWAGGSNSPLHF.

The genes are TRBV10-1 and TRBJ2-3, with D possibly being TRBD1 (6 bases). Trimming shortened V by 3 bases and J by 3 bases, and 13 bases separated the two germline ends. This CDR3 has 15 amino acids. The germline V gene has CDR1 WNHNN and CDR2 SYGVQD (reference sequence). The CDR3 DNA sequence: TGCGCCAGCAGTGATGGGGGCGAGCCAACAGATACGCAGTATTTT. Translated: CASSDGGEPTDTQYF.